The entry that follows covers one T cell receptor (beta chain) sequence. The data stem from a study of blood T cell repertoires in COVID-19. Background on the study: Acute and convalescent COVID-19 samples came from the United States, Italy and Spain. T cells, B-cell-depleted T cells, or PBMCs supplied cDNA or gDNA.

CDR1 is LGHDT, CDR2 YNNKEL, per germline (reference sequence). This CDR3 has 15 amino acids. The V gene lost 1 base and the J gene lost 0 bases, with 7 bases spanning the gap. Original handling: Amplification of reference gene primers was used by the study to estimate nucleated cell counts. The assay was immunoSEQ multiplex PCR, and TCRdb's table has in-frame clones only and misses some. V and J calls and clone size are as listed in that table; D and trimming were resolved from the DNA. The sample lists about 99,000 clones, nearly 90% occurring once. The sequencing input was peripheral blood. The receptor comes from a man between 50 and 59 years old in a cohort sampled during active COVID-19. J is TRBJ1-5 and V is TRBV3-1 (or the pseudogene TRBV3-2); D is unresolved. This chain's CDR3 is CASSQAVGSNQPQHF. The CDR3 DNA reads TGTGCCAGCAGCCAAGCGGTCGGTAGCAATCAGCCCCAGCATTTT.